A selection of T cell receptor beta chains follows, all from one sample in a study of metastatic and nonmetastatic thyroid tumors. TCRdb reprocessed the PCR reads via MiXCR. The repertoire holds some 55,000 clones, 30% seen once, with 15% to 20% in the top ten. Material for sequencing was blood. The receptors were sampled from a female donor with papillary thyroid cancer or a benign thyroid nodule (not recorded which). Some clones in this sample may be carry-over from other donors' samples. Both conserved end residues are part of each CDR3. The D gene is left open where the match is weak. Size is omitted from some rows. Given values are once, few, many or a class for expanded clones.

CDR3 protein	CDR3 DNA	V gene	D gene	J gene	clone size
CASGSGSIAGRPYNEQFF	TGTGCCAGCGGGTCGGGATCAATAGCGGGGCGACCATACAATGAGCAGTTCTTC	TRBV12-3/TRBV12-4	TRBD2	TRBJ2-1	.
CASSLYGTEGYTF	TGCGCCAGCAGCTTGTACGGGACAGAAGGCTACACCTTC	TRBV5-1	TRBD1	TRBJ1-2	.
CASSRDSESSYEQYF	TGTGCCAGCAGTAGGGACAGCGAGAGCTCCTACGAGCAGTACTTC	TRBV6-1	TRBD1	TRBJ2-7	.
CASSSGGYEQYF	TGTGCCAGCAGCTCCGGGGGGTACGAGCAGTACTTC	TRBV6-1	TRBD2	TRBJ2-7	few
CAWTSGRGRGEQYF	TGTGCCTGGACTAGCGGGAGAGGTCGGGGCGAGCAGTACTTC	TRBV30	TRBD2	TRBJ2-7	.
CSAMGPAEEKLFF	TGCAGTGCCATGGGCCCGGCGGAGGAAAAACTGTTTTTT	TRBV20-1	.	TRBJ1-4	.
CASSLSLIQETQYF	TGTGCCAGCAGCTTATCGTTGATTCAAGAGACCCAGTACTTC	TRBV7-2	.	TRBJ2-5	few
CASSDGVQETQYF	TGTGCCAGCTCTGACGGGGTTCAAGAGACCCAGTACTTC	TRBV2	.	TRBJ2-5	.
CASSVAGFTDTQYF	TGTGCCAGCAGCGTAGCCGGGTTCACAGATACGCAGTATTTT	TRBV9	.	TRBJ2-3	.
CATSFLGQGGTGELFF	TGTGCCACCAGCTTTCTAGGACAGGGCGGGACCGGGGAGCTGTTTTTT	TRBV15	TRBD1	TRBJ2-2	.
CASSPSGSSYEQYF	TGTGCCAGCAGCCCTAGCGGGTCCTCCTACGAGCAGTACTTC	TRBV7-9	TRBD2	TRBJ2-7	once
CASQGREKLFF	TGTGCCAGCCAGGGTAGGGAAAAACTGTTTTTT	TRBV18	.	TRBJ1-4	many
CASSFTALSSYNEQFF	TGTGCCAGCAGCTTTACAGCCCTCAGCTCCTACAATGAGCAGTTCTTC	TRBV7-2	.	TRBJ2-1	medium-sized
CASSLYAEGSTEAFF	TGTGCCAGCAGCTTATACGCCGAGGGTAGCACTGAAGCTTTCTTT	TRBV7-6	.	TRBJ1-1	.
CASSYQGSTEAFF	TGTGCCAGCAGTTACCAGGGGAGCACTGAAGCTTTCTTT	TRBV6-6	.	TRBJ1-1	many
CASSSGYGYTF	TGTGCCAGCAGCTCTGGCTATGGCTACACCTTC	TRBV14	.	TRBJ1-2	few
CASSLPPSTATNYGYTF	TGTGCCAGCAGTTTGCCGCCTTCGACGGCCACTAACTATGGCTACACCTTC	TRBV28	.	TRBJ1-2	.
CAWIPGGGSGNTIYF	TGTGCCTGGATACCCGGAGGGGGGTCTGGAAACACCATATATTTT	TRBV30	.	TRBJ1-3	many
CSARDQDGANYGYTF	TGCAGTGCTAGAGATCAGGATGGGGCTAACTATGGCTACACCTTC	TRBV20-1	.	TRBJ1-2	few
CASSYSQTSGSSYEQYF	TGTGCCAGCAGTTACTCCCAGACTAGCGGGAGCTCCTACGAGCAGTACTTC	TRBV6-5	TRBD2	TRBJ2-7	.
CASSGPDPNIQYF	TGTGCCAGCAGCGGGCCAGACCCAAACATTCAGTACTTC	TRBV7-9	.	TRBJ2-4	many
CASSWGTGTGYGYTF	TGCGCCAGCAGCTGGGGGACAGGGACCGGCTATGGCTACACCTTC	TRBV5-1	TRBD1	TRBJ1-2	.
CASSIGDGTYEQYF	TGTGCCAGCAGTATCGGGGACGGAACCTACGAGCAGTACTTC	TRBV27	.	TRBJ2-7	medium-sized
CASSQIPGPGELFF	TGCGCCAGCAGCCAAATCCCAGGGCCCGGGGAGCTGTTTTTT	TRBV4-1	.	TRBJ2-2	.
CASRPTGQGRHEQYF	TGTGCCAGCAGACCTACTGGACAGGGGAGACACGAGCAGTACTTC	TRBV12-3/TRBV12-4	TRBD1	TRBJ2-7	few